The rows below give T cell receptor beta chains drawn from one sample of a study of OX40 agonist ivuxolimab in advanced cancers. Clones were read by immunoSEQ multiplex PCR, and TCRdb kept only the in-frame ones, dropping some. The table has some 80,000 clones, 75% to 90% seen once. Sequencing was performed on CD4+ or CD8+ T cells sorted from blood, taken in a trial of the OX40 agonist ivuxolimab. Receptors were obtained from an adult with an advanced solid tumor such as melanoma, head and neck, liver or kidney cancer. Each CDR3 is given with its conserved first and last residue. The D gene is left open where the match is weak. The size field is filled for only some rows; it gives once, few, many or a size class.

TRBJ2-1,NA,TRBV30,NA,TGTGCCTGGAGAGCCACGCGCAGCCCTGGGGGTGAGCAGTTCTTC,CAWRATRSPGGEQFF
TRBJ2-5,NA,TRBV9,TRBD2,TGTGCCAGCAGCGTAGGACCCGGGGGGGTTGAAGAGACCCAGTACTTC,CASSVGPGGVEETQYF
TRBJ2-7,once,TRBV10-2,NA,TGCGCCAGCAGTGACCGGGGGATTATTAACTCCTACGAGCAGTACTTC,CASSDRGIINSYEQYF
TRBJ2-5,NA,TRBV30,NA,TGTGCCTGGAGTGTACAGGGAGAGACCCAGTACTTC,CAWSVQGETQYF
TRBJ2-1,NA,TRBV6-4,NA,TGTGCCAGCAGTCGACGTGGTCTTAGGGATGAGCAGTTCTTC,CASSRRGLRDEQFF
TRBJ1-4,NA,TRBV18,TRBD1,TGTGCCAGCTCGGCGGGACAGGGGGCGCGTAAACTGTTTTTT,CASSAGQGARKLFF
TRBJ2-1,NA,TRBV18,TRBD2,TGTGCCAGCTCACCCCCGGGACTAGCGGGAGTAGGCGGCTCCTACAATGAGCAGTTCTTC,CASSPPGLAGVGGSYNEQFF
TRBJ1-2,NA,TRBV9,NA,TGTGCCAGCAGCGTAGCGGAGGGGTCCTATGGCTACACCTTC,CASSVAEGSYGYTF
TRBJ1-1,NA,TRBV4-1,NA,TGCGCCAGCAGCCAGTCTGAAAACCGTGAAGCTTTCTTT,CASSQSENREAFF
TRBJ2-7,NA,TRBV5-1,NA,TGCGCCAGCAGCTTGGTTGGAGGGACTCACGAGCAGTACTTC,CASSLVGGTHEQYF
TRBJ2-1,once,TRBV30,TRBD2,TGTGCCTGGAGGACTAGCGGGGGGCGATACAATGAGCAGTTCTTC,CAWRTSGGRYNEQFF
TRBJ1-1,many,TRBV5-8,NA,TGTGCCAGCAGCTTGGCCCCGGGAGGGGACACTGAAGCTTTCTTT,CASSLAPGGDTEAFF
TRBJ2-1,NA,TRBV9,NA,TGTGCCAGCAGCGTAGGAGGCGGCAACAATGAGCAGTTCTTC,CASSVGGGNNEQFF
TRBJ2-6,once,TRBV7-2,NA,TGTGCCAGCAGCTTAGAGCCGGCAGGGGCGTCTGGGGCCAACGTCCTGACTTTC,CASSLEPAGASGANVLTF
TRBJ2-3,NA,TRBV9,NA,TGTGCCAGCAGCGCTCTCCCCGGGGGCCCAGATACGCAGTATTTT,CASSALPGGPDTQYF
TRBJ2-3,NA,TRBV10-2,TRBD2,TGCGCCAGCAGTAAGCGGGAGGGCCTAGATACGCAGTATTTT,CASSKREGLDTQYF
TRBJ1-6,NA,TRBV2,NA,TGTGCCAGCAGTGTAGCGAGCTCCTATAATTCACCCCTCCACTTT,CASSVASSYNSPLHF
TRBJ2-7,NA,TRBV20-1,NA,TGCAGTGCCCGGACCCCTTGGGAGCAGTACTTC,CSARTPWEQYF
TRBJ2-3,NA,TRBV2,NA,TGTGCCAGCAAGTCGGGGGGCACAGATACGCAGTATTTT,CASKSGGTDTQYF
TRBJ2-1,NA,TRBV10-1,NA,TGCGCCAGCAGTGAAGGGAGCTCCCGTAGCAATGAGCAGTTCTTC,CASSEGSSRSNEQFF
TRBJ1-3,NA,TRBV27,TRBD1,TGTGCCAGCAGTGACAGGGAGGGTAGGGCAAACACCATATATTTT,CASSDREGRANTIYF
TRBJ1-6,NA,TRBV30,NA,TGTGCCTGGTGGACCCGGGAGTTTAATTCACCCCTCCACTTT,CAWWTREFNSPLHF
TRBJ2-7,NA,TRBV5-6,NA,TGTGCCAGCAGCTTGTTGGGGCGCCTCTACGAGCAGTACTTC,CASSLLGRLYEQYF
TRBJ2-3,NA,TRBV27,NA,TGTGCCAGCAGTTTAGCGGGGACGCAGTATTTT,CASSLAGTQYF
TRBJ1-1,NA,TRBV5-1,TRBD1,TGCGCCAGCAGCTCGGGACAGGGAACTGAAGCTTTCTTT,CASSSGQGTEAFF
TRBJ1-6,few,TRBV4-1,NA,TGCGCCAGCAGCCGCAAATCCAGGGATTCACCCCTCCACTTT,CASSRKSRDSPLHF
TRBJ1-4,NA,TRBV5-6,NA,TGTGCCAGCAGCTTCCAGGGTCGTAATGAAAAACTGTTTTTT,CASSFQGRNEKLFF
TRBJ1-2,NA,TRBV19,NA,TGTGCCACCATACAGAGCGGTGCTAACTATGGCTACACCTTC,CATIQSGANYGYTF
TRBJ1-5,NA,TRBV7-2,NA,TGTGCCAGCAGCTCCGATAGCAATCAGCCCCAGCATTTT,CASSSDSNQPQHF
TRBJ2-7,NA,TRBV6-1,NA,TGTGCCAGCAGTGAACTAGCAGGATCCTCCTACGAGCAGTACTTC,CASSELAGSSYEQYF
TRBJ1-2,NA,TRBV5-4,TRBD1,TGTGCCAGCAGCTTCAGGACAGGGCACCATGGCTACACCTTC,CASSFRTGHHGYTF
TRBJ1-2,NA,TRBV5-8,NA,TGTGCCAGCAGCCTTTCGAGAGTGGGCTACACCTTC,CASSLSRVGYTF
TRBJ2-5,NA,TRBV10-3,NA,TGTGCCATCAGTGAGTCGGCTAGCCCGCCCAAGACCCAGTACTTC,CAISESASPPKTQYF
TRBJ2-1,once,TRBV4-2,NA,TGTGCCAGCAGCCAAGTACGAGCGCCTGAGCAGTTCTTC,CASSQVRAPEQFF
TRBJ2-3,NA,TRBV6-6,NA,TGTGCCAGCAGTTACTTGTCTAGAATGGATACGCAGTATTTT,CASSYLSRMDTQYF
TRBJ2-7,NA,TRBV18,TRBD2,TGTGCCAGCTCACCAACTAGCGGGAGCCACGAGCAGTACTTC,CASSPTSGSHEQYF
TRBJ2-1,NA,TRBV9,NA,TGTGCCAGCAGCCCCCCTTTGCGGGGAAAGGGATCCTACAATGAGCAGTTCTTC,CASSPPLRGKGSYNEQFF
TRBJ1-2,NA,TRBV18,NA,TGTGCCAGCTCACCACGAGGGTGGGGTGGCTACACCTTC,CASSPRGWGGYTF
TRBJ1-1,once,TRBV2,NA,TGTGCCAGCAGAGCTAACATGAACACTGAAGCTTTCTTT,CASRANMNTEAFF
TRBJ2-3,NA,TRBV5-1,TRBD1,TGCGCCAGCAGCCCCGAACGACAGGGAACTACGCAGTATTTT,CASSPERQGTTQYF
TRBJ2-1,NA,TRBV10-2,TRBD2,TGCGCCAGCAGTGATTTAGCGGGGGGGCAGGTTGAGCAGTTCTTC,CASSDLAGGQVEQFF